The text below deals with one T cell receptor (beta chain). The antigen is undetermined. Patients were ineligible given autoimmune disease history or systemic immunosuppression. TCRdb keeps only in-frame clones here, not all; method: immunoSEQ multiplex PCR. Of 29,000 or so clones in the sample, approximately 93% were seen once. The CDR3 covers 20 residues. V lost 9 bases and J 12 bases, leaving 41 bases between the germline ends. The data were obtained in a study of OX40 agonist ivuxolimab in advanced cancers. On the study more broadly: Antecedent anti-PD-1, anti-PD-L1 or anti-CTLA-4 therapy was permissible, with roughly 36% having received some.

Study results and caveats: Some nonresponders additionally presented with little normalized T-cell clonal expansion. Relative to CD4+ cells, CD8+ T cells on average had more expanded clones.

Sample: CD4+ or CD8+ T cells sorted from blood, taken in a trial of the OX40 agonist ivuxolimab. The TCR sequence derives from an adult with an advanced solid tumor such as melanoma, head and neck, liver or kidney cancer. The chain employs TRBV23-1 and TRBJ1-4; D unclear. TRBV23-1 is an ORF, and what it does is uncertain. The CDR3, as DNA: TGCGCCAGGCCCCAGCAGTTGGCCCCCCCCGGCGGGTGGGAGGGATGGGAACTGTTTTTT. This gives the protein CARPQQLAPPGGWEGWELFF.